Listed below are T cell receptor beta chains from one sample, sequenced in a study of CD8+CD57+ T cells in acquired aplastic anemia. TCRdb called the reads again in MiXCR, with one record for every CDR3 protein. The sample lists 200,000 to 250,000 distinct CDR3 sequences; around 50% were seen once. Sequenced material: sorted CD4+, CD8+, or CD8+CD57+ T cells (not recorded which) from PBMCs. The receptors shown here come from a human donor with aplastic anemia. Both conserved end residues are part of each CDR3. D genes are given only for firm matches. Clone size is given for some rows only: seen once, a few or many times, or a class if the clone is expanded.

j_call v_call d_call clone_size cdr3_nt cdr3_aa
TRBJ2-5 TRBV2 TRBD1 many TGTGCCAGCACCGGGGACAGGGGGGGAGAGACCCAGTACTTC CASTGDRGGETQYF
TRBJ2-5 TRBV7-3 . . TGTGCCAGCAGCTACGACGTGGGAGAGACCCAGTACTTC CASSYDVGETQYF
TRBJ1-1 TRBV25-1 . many TGTGCCAGCAGGAACCTCAGGGTCACTGAAGCTTTCTTT CASRNLRVTEAFF
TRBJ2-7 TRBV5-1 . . TGCGCCAGCAGCTTCGGCGGTAACTCCTACGAGCAGTACTTC CASSFGGNSYEQYF
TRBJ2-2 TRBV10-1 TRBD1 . TGCGCCAGCAGTGAGGCCGGGACAGGGGCCGGGGAGCTGTTTTTT CASSEAGTGAGELFF
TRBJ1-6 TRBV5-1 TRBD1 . TGCGCCAGCAGCCAGTACGGGACAGGGGGGAATTCACCCCTCCACTTT CASSQYGTGGNSPLHF
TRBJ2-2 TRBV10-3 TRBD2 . TGTGCCATCAGTGAGGCGGGGGGCACCGGGGAGCTGTTTTTT CAISEAGGTGELFF
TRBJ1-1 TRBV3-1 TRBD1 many TGTGCCAGCGGGACAGGGGGTTCTGAAGCTTTCTTT CASGTGGSEAFF
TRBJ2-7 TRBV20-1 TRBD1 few TGCAGTGCCCCCCCCGGGACAGGGATTTGCGAGCAGTACTTC CSAPPGTGICEQYF
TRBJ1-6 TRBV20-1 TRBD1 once TGCAGTGCTAGGGAAGGGGGCGGGGAAGGTCCCCTCCACTTT CSAREGGGEGPLHF